The T cell receptor beta chain described here comes from a study of beta chain features in type 1 diabetes. This CDR3 is 12 amino acids long. V lost 5 bases to trimming and J lost 4 bases, with 11 bases between them. CDR1 is GTSNPN, CDR2 SVGIG, per germline (reference sequence). Points from the study as a whole: Patients with Type 1 diabetes showed moderately but significantly shorter TCRB CDR3s in all four CD4+ subsets.

Every bit of the isolated RNA underwent reverse transcription, so sequencing read expressed TCRB transcripts. Assay used: immunoSEQ multiplex PCR; TCRdb lists only in-frame clones, some missing. The sample holds more than 250,000 clones; roughly 25% are singletons and the top ten take 0.012%. In the case of this clone: Its antigen is currently unknown.

This clonotype was obtained from a woman younger than 45 with type 1 diabetes. Specimen: naive CD4+ T cells from blood. The V gene is TRBV30, the J gene TRBJ1-1; D is perhaps TRBD1 (5 bases). Here the CDR3 reads CAWDSTATEAFF. In DNA form, the CDR3 reads TGTGCCTGGGACAGCACTGCCACTGAAGCTTTCTTT. The full variable domain, in which reference TRBV30 and TRBJ1-1 provide the parts outside the CDR3, is SQTIHQWPATLVQPVGSPLSLECTVEGTSNPNLYWYRQAAGRGLQLLFYSVGIGQISSEVPQNLSASRPQDRQFILSSKKLLLSDSGFYLCAWDSTATEAFFGQGTRLTVV.